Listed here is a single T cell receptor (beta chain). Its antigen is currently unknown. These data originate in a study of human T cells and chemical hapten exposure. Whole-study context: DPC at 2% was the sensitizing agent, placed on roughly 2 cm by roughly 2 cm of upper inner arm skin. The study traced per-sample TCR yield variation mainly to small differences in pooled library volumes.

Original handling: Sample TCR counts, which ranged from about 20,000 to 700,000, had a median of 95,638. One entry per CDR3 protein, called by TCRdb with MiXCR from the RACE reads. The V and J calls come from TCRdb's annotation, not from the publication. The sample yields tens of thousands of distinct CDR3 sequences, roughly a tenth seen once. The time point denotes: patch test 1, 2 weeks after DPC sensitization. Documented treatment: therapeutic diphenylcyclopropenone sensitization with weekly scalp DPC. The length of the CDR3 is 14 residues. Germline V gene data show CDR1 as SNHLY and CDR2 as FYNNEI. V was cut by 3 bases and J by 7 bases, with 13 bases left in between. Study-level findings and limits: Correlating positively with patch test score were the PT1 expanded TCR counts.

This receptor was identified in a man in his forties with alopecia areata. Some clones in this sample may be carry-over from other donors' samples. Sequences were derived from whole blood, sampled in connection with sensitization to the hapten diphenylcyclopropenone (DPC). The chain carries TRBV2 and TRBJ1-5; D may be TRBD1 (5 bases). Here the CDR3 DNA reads TGTGCCAGCAGTGAGGGGCAGGGTAGACAGCCCCAGCATTTT. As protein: CASSEGQGRQPQHF.